The entry below gives a single T cell receptor beta chain sequence along with its context. Original processing methods: Estimated nucleated cell counts came from reference gene primer amplification. The data were produced by immunoSEQ multiplex PCR, yet TCRdb's version contains in-frame clones alone and is incomplete. Clone size and V and J calls were adopted from that table, with D and trimming inferred from the DNA. There are some 88,000 clones in the sample; 70% to 80% occur only once, and approximately 24% lies in the top ten. The data were obtained in a study of blood T cell repertoires in COVID-19. As for the study in general: Researchers got acute and convalescent COVID-19 samples from the United States, Italy and Spain.

The receptor was isolated from a human donor in a cohort sampled during active COVID-19. Sequencing was done on a sample of peripheral blood.

CDR3 sequence: CASSRTDGYGYTF. CDR3 DNA sequence: TGTGCCAGTAGTCGGACAGACGGCTATGGCTACACCTTC. V is TRBV19 and J is TRBJ1-2; D may be TRBD1 (6 bases). The CDR3 spans 13 residues. The germline V gene has CDR1 LNHDA and CDR2 SQIVND (reference sequence). Trimming took 5 bases from V and 4 from J, leaving 11 bases between them.